This T cell receptor beta chain was sequenced in a study of blood T cell repertoires in COVID-19. Trimming stripped 1 base from V and 2 bases from J, with 9 bases between. The CDR3 consists of 14 residues. Germline V gene sequence: CDR1 SGHAT, CDR2 FQNNGV. Authors' analysis steps: Estimates of nucleated cell counts were drawn from the amplification of reference gene primers. The data were produced by immunoSEQ multiplex PCR, yet TCRdb's version contains in-frame clones alone and is incomplete. The V and J calls and the clone size are those of that table, but D and trimming were determined from the DNA. This repertoire shows about 300,000 clones, about 85% found once; its top ten account for about an eighth.

This clonotype originated in a human donor in a cohort sampled during active COVID-19. The V and J genes are TRBV11-2 and TRBJ2-7; D is perhaps TRBD1 (5 bases). Material: peripheral blood. For the CDR3, the DNA is TGTGCCAGCAGCTTAGTATCAGGGACCTACGAGCAGTACTTC. This gives the protein CASSLVSGTYEQYF. The full variable domain, with the rest looked up from reference TRBV11-2 and TRBJ2-7, is EAGVAQSPRYKIIEKRQSVAFWCNPISGHATLYWYQQILGQGPKLLIQFQNNGVVDDSQLPKDRFSAERLKGVDSTLKIQPAKLEDSAVYLCASSLVSGTYEQYFGPGTRLTVT.